The clone carrying this T cell receptor (beta chain) was counted many times. What it binds is not known. This entry belongs to a study of spatial heterogeneity in lung cancer. Study results and caveats: Ubiquitous expanded tumor TCRs appeared in blood more at resection than follow-up.

Time point denoted: sample taken at primary tumor resection. In each case, whole RNA from tumor, nontumor lung or frozen PBMC was sequenced unsorted. Untreated early-stage non-small cell lung cancer patients, approximately 79 in total, were the donors. Each TCR cDNA molecule carried a unique molecular identifier. TCRdb re-derived calls from the 5' RACE reads in MiXCR, one entry per CDR3 protein. The table shows over 45,000 distinct CDR3 sequences, with roughly 5.7% occurring only once. Deletions cut 1 base from V and 3 bases from J, with 18 bases between. Germline V CDR1 and CDR2: MNHEY, SMNVEV (reference sequence). The CDR3 is 17 residues long.

V gene TRBV27 combines with J gene TRBJ1-1; possibly TRBD1 for D (5 bases). This clonotype was obtained from a male donor with early-stage non-small cell lung cancer. The specimen was PBMCs, collected at surgery. CDR3 sequence reads: CASSLYLGGGVDTEAFF. Here the CDR3 DNA reads TGTGCCAGCAGTTTATATTTAGGCGGGGGAGTTGACACTGAAGCTTTCTTT.